The rows below give T cell receptor beta chains drawn from one sample of a study of spatial heterogeneity in lung cancer. TCRdb re-called the 5' RACE reads with MiXCR, one entry per CDR3 protein. This table has about 3,100 distinct CDR3 sequences, roughly 9.2% appearing once. Sequenced here: lung tumor tissue, sampled at surgery. The source of these receptors is a male donor with early-stage non-small cell lung cancer. Each CDR3 is given with its conserved first and last residue. Each record gives: D gene, J gene, clone size, V gene, CDR3 DNA, CDR3 protein. The D gene is left open where the match is weak. Clone size is not always given. Where it is, it says once, few, many or a class for expanded clones.

D: .; J: TRBJ2-7; size: .; V: TRBV4-3; DNA: TGCGCCAGCAGCCAGGTTGATGACGGGAGCCCCTACGAGCAGTACTTC; CDR3: CASSQVDDGSPYEQYF
D: .; J: TRBJ1-2; size: medium-sized; V: TRBV7-9; DNA: TGTGCCAGCGTGCGGACAGAGACGATCTATGGCTACACCTTC; CDR3: CASVRTETIYGYTF
D: .; J: TRBJ2-2; size: .; V: TRBV5-5; DNA: TGTGCCAGCAGCTTGTTAACTAACACCGGGGAGCTGTTTTTT; CDR3: CASSLLTNTGELFF
D: TRBD2; J: TRBJ2-5; size: medium-sized; V: TRBV30; DNA: TGTGCCTGGAATCTCCAGCGGGGGACCCAAGAGACCCAGTACTTC; CDR3: CAWNLQRGTQETQYF
D: .; J: TRBJ1-1; size: .; V: TRBV7-9; DNA: TGTGCCAGCAGCTTCATAGGGGGGCTCCAGGAGGACACTGAAGCTTTCTTT; CDR3: CASSFIGGLQEDTEAFF
D: TRBD1; J: TRBJ1-4; size: .; V: TRBV12-3/TRBV12-4; DNA: TGTGCCAGCAGTTCCCGTTGGGACAGGGGAGGAGAAAAACTGTTTTTT; CDR3: CASSSRWDRGGEKLFF
D: .; J: TRBJ1-4; size: medium-sized; V: TRBV20-1; DNA: TGCAGTGTTGGGGAGGGCGGTGAAAAACTGTTTTTT; CDR3: CSVGEGGEKLFF
D: .; J: TRBJ2-3; size: once; V: TRBV27; DNA: TGTGCCAGCAGTTCGGATAACACAGATACGCAGTATTTT; CDR3: CASSSDNTDTQYF
D: .; J: TRBJ1-2; size: medium-sized; V: TRBV7-6; DNA: TGTGCCAGCAGCCCTACTTGGCAGGGGCTCGGTGGCTACACCTTC; CDR3: CASSPTWQGLGGYTF
D: TRBD2; J: TRBJ2-7; size: .; V: TRBV20-1; DNA: TGCAGTGCTCCCGTGGCGGGAGAGTATCTCCACGAGCAGTACTTC; CDR3: CSAPVAGEYLHEQYF
D: TRBD2; J: TRBJ2-3; size: large; V: TRBV6-6; DNA: TGTGCCAGCAGCCAAGCGGGGGAAAGCACAGATACGCAGTATTTT; CDR3: CASSQAGESTDTQYF
D: .; J: TRBJ2-7; size: .; V: TRBV28; DNA: TGTGCCAGCACGCTCCGGACAACCTCCTACGAGCAGTACTTC; CDR3: CASTLRTTSYEQYF
D: TRBD2; J: TRBJ2-7; size: .; V: TRBV28; DNA: TGTGCCAGCAGTTTATCCCCCGGACTAGCGCGTGAGCAGTACTTC; CDR3: CASSLSPGLAREQYF
D: .; J: TRBJ1-2; size: medium-sized; V: TRBV6-5; DNA: TGTGCCAGCCGGGGCGGCTATGGCTACACCTTC; CDR3: CASRGGYGYTF
D: .; J: TRBJ2-7; size: few; V: TRBV9; DNA: TGTGCCAGCGGACGGAGGGACTTTTCCTACGAGCAGTACTTC; CDR3: CASGRRDFSYEQYF
D: TRBD1; J: TRBJ2-1; size: many; V: TRBV7-9; DNA: TGTGCCAGCAGCTCCCTCCCTCCTACAGGGGTCAATGAGCAGTTCTTC; CDR3: CASSSLPPTGVNEQFF
D: TRBD1; J: TRBJ2-7; size: many; V: TRBV29-1; DNA: TGCAGCGTTGAACGGCCAGGGACAGGCGAGCAGTACTTC; CDR3: CSVERPGTGEQYF
D: TRBD2; J: TRBJ2-7; size: medium-sized; V: TRBV28; DNA: TGTGCCAGCAGTTTAGGTCTAGCGGGAGCAGTAGGCGAGCAGTACTTC; CDR3: CASSLGLAGAVGEQYF
D: .; J: TRBJ1-1; size: medium-sized; V: TRBV27; DNA: TGTGCCAGCATATCAGGACCGAACACTGAAGCTTTCTTT; CDR3: CASISGPNTEAFF
D: .; J: TRBJ1-1; size: many; V: TRBV12-3/TRBV12-4; DNA: TGTGCCAGCAGTCCCCGGACAGTAATGAACACTGAAGCTTTCTTT; CDR3: CASSPRTVMNTEAFF
D: TRBD1; J: TRBJ2-7; size: medium-sized; V: TRBV3-1; DNA: TGTGCCAGCAGCTCTCGGGACAGAGCCTCCTACGAGCAGTACTTC; CDR3: CASSSRDRASYEQYF
D: .; J: TRBJ2-3; size: .; V: TRBV11-2; DNA: TGTGCCAGCAGCTTAGGCAGAGGATTTGGTACGCAGTATTTT; CDR3: CASSLGRGFGTQYF
D: TRBD2; J: TRBJ2-1; size: .; V: TRBV20-1; DNA: TGCAGTGCCAAGCGGGGTAGCGGGACGAACAATGAGCAGTTCTTC; CDR3: CSAKRGSGTNNEQFF
D: .; J: TRBJ2-5; size: many; V: TRBV27; DNA: TGTGCCAGCAGTTTCAGGGCGGGGAAAGAGACCCAGTACTTC; CDR3: CASSFRAGKETQYF
D: TRBD1; J: TRBJ2-3; size: .; V: TRBV5-6; DNA: TGTGCCAGCAGCCCTGACAGGGTCGCAGATACGCAGTATTTT; CDR3: CASSPDRVADTQYF
D: TRBD1; J: TRBJ2-7; size: large; V: TRBV28; DNA: TGTGCCAGCAGTACCCGGGACAGACGTTCCGAGCAGTACTTC; CDR3: CASSTRDRRSEQYF
D: .; J: TRBJ2-7; size: medium-sized; V: TRBV11-2; DNA: TGTGCCAGCGATAGGGATACGAGTCGGCAGTACTTC; CDR3: CASDRDTSRQYF
D: .; J: TRBJ1-6; size: medium-sized; V: TRBV28; DNA: TGTGCCAGCAGTTTAGCAGGACCTATCGAGGCCCTCCACTTT; CDR3: CASSLAGPIEALHF
D: TRBD2; J: TRBJ2-1; size: medium-sized; V: TRBV3-1; DNA: TGTGCCAGCAGCCACTTGGGACTAGCGGGACTCAATGAGCAGTTCTTC; CDR3: CASSHLGLAGLNEQFF